The 24 T cell receptor beta chains presented below share a single source sample, sequenced in a study of T cells in Graves' hyperthyroidism and ophthalmopathy. Amplified TCR beta CDR3 regions came from RNA transcripts. When the TCR CDR3 underwent first-round RT-PCR, the HTBI primer set was used. From the multiplex PCR reads, TCRdb called clonotypes with MiXCR, one entry per CDR3 protein. The sample lists some 250,000 distinct CDR3 sequences; about 14% were seen once. The material sequenced was blood. The receptors derive from a woman between 35 and 50 years old with Graves' hyperthyroidism that later progressed to Graves' ophthalmopathy.

V is TRBV19 and J is TRBJ1-1, with D possibly TRBD1 on 5 matching bases. Per the germline V gene, CDR1 is LNHDA and CDR2 is SQIVND (reference sequence). This CDR3 region has 13 residues. V lost 3 bases and J lost 5, with 10 bases in between. The chain's CDR3 is CASSMGTRTEAFF. CDR3 in DNA: TGTGCCAGTAGTATGGGGACGAGGACTGAAGCTTTCTTT.

This clonotype was recorded at least ten times. V usage is TRBV10-3 and J usage is TRBJ2-7; tentatively, D is TRBD1 (6 bases). V shed 10 bases and J shed 2 bases, with 18 bases lying between them. This CDR3 is built from 14 residues. Germline V lookup: CDR1 ENHRY, CDR2 SYGVKD. The CDR3 region has the DNA TGTGCCAGCGCCGTACAGGGAAAGACCTACGAGCAGTACTTC. Its protein product is CASAVQGKTYEQYF.

This clonotype was seen at least ten times. The chain carries TRBV6-1 and TRBJ2-2; TRBD1 aligns across 7 bases. V trimming: 5 bases; J trimming: 3 bases; junction bases outside the gene matches: 6. The germline CDR1 and CDR2 sequences are MNHNS and SASEGT. The CDR3 is made up of 15 amino acids. The CDR3 is CASSRNQGDTGELFF. As DNA, the CDR3 is TGTGCCAGCAGTAGGAATCAGGGGGACACCGGGGAGCTGTTTTTT.

This clonotype was detected ten times or more. This rearrangement joins TRBV4-1 to TRBJ1-1; TRBD1 is a possible D gene (6 bases). This CDR3 is built from 15 residues. Trimming left V 1 base short and J 6 bases short, with 15 bases between. CDR1 and CDR2 from the germline V gene are MGHRA and YSYEKL. The CDR3 DNA reads TGCGCCAGCAGCCAAGTAGCGGGGGCTAATTCTGAAGCTTTCTTT. Translated: CASSQVAGANSEAFF.

This clonotype was seen ten or more times. The gene calls are TRBV2 and TRBJ2-2; 10 bases match TRBD2. This CDR3 has 16 amino acids. Losses at the gene ends were 5 bases for V and 3 bases for J; bases not matched to a gene: 6. Per germline, CDR1 SNHLY and CDR2 FYNNEI. The CDR3 DNA sequence: TGTGCCAGCAGTTTTCTAGCGGGAGTGTACACCGGGGAGCTGTTTTTT. Translating it yields CASSFLAGVYTGELFF.

This clonotype has a count of ten or more. The V gene is TRBV28, the J gene TRBJ1-4; D uncertain. CDR3 size: 15 residues. Germline values: CDR1 MDHEN, CDR2 SYDVKM. Trimming removed 3 bases at V and 0 bases at J, with 8 bases between. CDR3 nucleotide sequence: TGTGCCAGCAGTTTCGACATAGCAACTAATGAAAAACTGTTTTTT. It specifies CASSFDIATNEKLFF.

This clonotype was seen repeatedly, ten times or more. This chain connects TRBV29-1 to TRBJ2-7, with D perhaps matching TRBD1 (6 bases). The V end lost 5 bases, the J end lost 3 bases, and 11 bases lay between the germline ends. Per germline, CDR1 SQVTM and CDR2 ANQGSEA. The CDR3 is 12 residues long. In DNA form, the CDR3 reads TGCAGCGTTACCGGGACATTCTACGAGCAGTACTTC. Encoded protein: CSVTGTFYEQYF.

This clonotype was counted at least ten times. V and J are TRBV27 and TRBJ2-7; D unclear. The CDR3 spans 13 residues. Germline loops: CDR1 MNHEY, CDR2 SMNVEV (reference sequence). The ends were cut back, 3 bases at V and 5 bases at J, with 11 bases in the middle. The CDR3 region has the DNA TGTGCCAGCAGTTTCTCCAGCCTCCACGAGCAGTACTTC. This sequence encodes CASSFSSLHEQYF.

This clonotype was counted at least ten times. DNA for the CDR3: TGTGCCAGCAGTTATAGCGGCCGCACAGATACGCAGTATTTT. Translated: CASSYSGRTDTQYF. The V and J genes are TRBV12-3 or TRBV12-4 and TRBJ2-3, with a possible D match to TRBD2 (6 bases). This CDR3 is 14 amino acids long. The V gene lost 4 bases and the J gene lost 1 base, with 9 bases spanning the gap.

In its sample, this clonotype was seen many times. The V call is TRBV20-1, the J call TRBJ2-2; 12 bases fit TRBD2. Germline values: CDR1 DFQATT, CDR2 SNEGSKA (reference sequence). This CDR3 is 19 amino acids long. The junction had 17 bases not matched to a gene; V was cut back by 3 bases and J by 6 bases. In nucleotides, the CDR3 is TGCAGTGCTAGGGACGATTTGACTAGCGGGAGTCCCGAATCCGGGGAGCTGTTTTTT. Translated: CSARDDLTSGSPESGELFF.

Ten or more counts support this clonotype. CDR3 protein: CASSFPSGSHNEQFF. In nucleotides, the CDR3 is TGTGCCAGCAGTTTTCCTAGCGGGAGTCACAATGAGCAGTTCTTC. The V call is TRBV12-3 or TRBV12-4, the J call TRBJ2-1; 10 bases are shared with TRBD2. Losses at the gene ends were 3 bases for V and 5 bases for J; bases not matched to a gene: 4. This CDR3 region has 15 residues.

This clonotype was found many times. The rearrangement uses TRBV2 and TRBJ2-7; tentative D call: TRBD2 (6 bases). V was shortened by 11 bases and J by 2 bases, with 16 bases between the two germline ends. CDR3 length: 13 amino acids. Germline V gives CDR1 SNHLY, CDR2 FYNNEI. The CDR3 sequence is CAVLLARTYEQYF. DNA of the CDR3: TGTGCCGTTTTACTAGCCCGAACCTACGAGCAGTACTTC.

The V and J genes are TRBV6-1 and TRBJ2-2; TRBD1 matches at 7 bases. CDR1 MNHNS and CDR2 SASEGT come from the germline V gene. The trim removed 6 bases at V and 1 base at J, leaving 11 bases unmatched. The CDR3 contains 17 residues. The CDR3 coding sequence is TGTGCCAGCAGCGGGACAGAACCATCCTTGAACACCGGGGAGCTGTTTTTT. Protein sequence: CASSGTEPSLNTGELFF.

Many counts were recorded for this clonotype. The rearrangement links TRBV6-1 to TRBJ1-5, with D hard to call. Germline loops: CDR1 MNHNS, CDR2 SASEGT. The CDR3 spans 14 residues. Deletions cut 3 bases from V and 3 bases from J, with 9 bases between. This CDR3 reads CASSDVPVNQPQHF. The CDR3 nucleotides are TGTGCCAGCAGTGACGTACCAGTCAATCAGCCCCAGCATTTT.

This clonotype was counted many times. The V gene is TRBV20-1, the J gene TRBJ2-5; D is undetermined. CDR1 and CDR2 from the germline V gene are DFQATT and SNEGSKA (reference sequence). Trimming left V 0 bases short and J 0 bases short, with 11 bases between. The CDR3 is 15 amino acids. CDR3 DNA sequence: TGCAGTGCTAGAGATGGGCAGAAGTACCAAGAGACCCAGTACTTC. This codes for CSARDGQKYQETQYF.

This clonotype was recorded at least ten times. The chain joins TRBV3-1 to TRBJ2-1; D assignment may be TRBD1 or TRBD2 (5 bases each). Germline assignment: CDR1 LGHDT and CDR2 YNNKEL (reference sequence). CDR3 length: 16 residues. The V end was cut by 5 bases, the J end by 0 bases, with 14 bases between. This CDR3 reads CASSSGHASSYNEQFF. The DNA for the CDR3 is TGTGCCAGCAGCAGCGGACACGCGAGCTCCTACAATGAGCAGTTCTTC.

This clonotype has at least ten counts. V gene TRBV30 combines with J gene TRBJ2-7; 7 positions match TRBD2. The CDR3 consists of 15 residues. Germline assignment: CDR1 GTSNPN and CDR2 SVGIG (reference sequence). V shed 1 base and J 6 bases; nucleotides not matched to a gene: 12. Here the CDR3 DNA reads TGTGCCTGGAGTGCCGCGGGAGAGGGATGGCCCGAGCAGTACTTC. Protein sequence: CAWSAAGEGWPEQYF. Combining the CDR3 with reference TRBV30 and TRBJ2-7 gives the whole variable domain SQTIHQWPATLVQPVGSPLSLECTVEGTSNPNLYWYRQAAGRGLQLLFYSVGIGQISSEVPQNLSASRPQDRQFILSSKKLLLSDSGFYLCAWSAAGEGWPEQYFGPGTRLTVT.

This clonotype was seen ten or more times. The rearrangement uses TRBV6-1 and TRBJ2-5; either TRBD1 or TRBD2 may fit D (6 bases each). This CDR3 has 15 amino acids. CDR1 MNHNS and CDR2 SASEGT come from the germline V gene. Trimming stripped 5 bases from V and 4 bases from J, with 17 bases between. CDR3: CASSYYGGLGETQYF. DNA for the CDR3: TGTGCCAGCAGTTATTACGGGGGCCTTGGAGAGACCCAGTACTTC.

The chain couples TRBV5-1 to TRBJ1-2; 9 positions match TRBD1. This CDR3 is built from 17 residues. Trimming removed 4 bases from V and 5 bases from J; junction bases left unmatched: 15. Germline CDR1 SGHRS, CDR2 YFSETQ. For the CDR3, the DNA is TGCGCCAGCAGCGGAAACCCTAAAACAGGGGGCGCATATGGCTACACCTTC. Amino acid sequence: CASSGNPKTGGAYGYTF.

This chain links TRBV5-6 with TRBJ2-3; TRBD2 agrees at 7 bases. Germline trimming cut 1 base from V and 2 bases from J; bases unmatched to any gene: 7. Per the germline V gene, CDR1 is SGHDT and CDR2 is YYEEEE. This CDR3 contains 16 residues. Here the CDR3 DNA reads TGTGCCAGCAGCTTGACTAGCGTGCCCCCCACAGATACGCAGTATTTT. Its translation is CASSLTSVPPTDTQYF.

This clonotype was recorded many times. The chain carries TRBV27 and TRBJ1-1; D is possibly TRBD1 (6 bases). V was cut by 5 bases and J by 1 base, with 17 bases left in between. Germline V lookup: CDR1 MNHEY, CDR2 SMNVEV (reference sequence). The length of the CDR3 is 16 residues. The CDR3 DNA sequence: TGTGCCAGCAGTCCCTTGGGGGGGCGCGGGAACACTGAAGCTTTCTTT. Translating gives CASSPLGGRGNTEAFF.

About this clonotype itself: The germline gene is not matched at one end of the junction; a read error may be the cause. The gene calls are TRBV18 and TRBJ2-2; 10 bases fit TRBD2. This CDR3 region has 16 residues. CDR1 is KGHSH and CDR2 is LQKENI in the germline V gene. This CDR3 reads CASSTPGLASTGELFF. The CDR3 nucleotides read TGTGCCAGCTCAACACCGGGACTAGCGAGCACCGGGGAGCTGTTTTTT.

This clonotype occurred many times. The chain joins TRBV7-3 to TRBJ2-1; 9 positions agree with TRBD2. V was pared by 2 bases and J by 2 bases, with 1 base of the junction left unmatched. This CDR3 comprises 15 residues. CDR1 SGHTA and CDR2 FQGTGA come from the germline V gene. CDR3 sequence: CASSLLAGTYNEQFF. DNA for the CDR3: TGTGCCAGCAGCTTACTAGCGGGAACCTACAATGAGCAGTTCTTC.

In its sample, this clonotype was seen many times. This chain connects TRBV7-3 to TRBJ2-2; D gene unclear. The germline V gene encodes CDR1 SGHTA and CDR2 FQGTGA. There are 13 residues in the CDR3. Trimming removed 4 bases from V and 6 bases from J, with 9 bases in between. The CDR3 nucleotides are TGTGCCAGCAGCTCCGTCACGGCCGGGGAGCTGTTTTTT. This encodes CASSSVTAGELFF.